This TCR beta chain was sequenced in a study of post-analysis software for immune sequencing data. A remark on this clonotype: Its antigen is undetermined.

Every TCR beta cDNA library bore unique molecular identifiers. TCRdb reprocessed the PCR reads with MiXCR, giving one entry per CDR3 protein. The sample holds 800,000 to 950,000 distinct CDR3 sequences, approximately 53% seen once. The CDR3 runs 13 residues. Trimming removed 7 bases from V and 5 bases from J; junction bases left unmatched: 4. Germline V gene sequence: CDR1 MNHEY, CDR2 SVGAGI. Study observations and caveats: Roughly five TRBV segments appeared more often in patients than in controls, and TRBV5-6, TRBV5-1 and TRBV20-1 were among these.

The sequenced sample was blood. The rearrangement joins TRBV6-5 to TRBJ2-5; 10 bases match TRBD2. This clonotype was sampled from a girl aged 5 to 17 with multiple sclerosis. CDR3 amino acids: CASISSGGETQYF. Written as DNA, the CDR3 is TGTGCCAGCATTTCTAGCGGGGGCGAGACCCAGTACTTC.